The sequence of this TCR beta chain was determined in a study of blood T cell repertoires in COVID-19. Study context: From the United States, Italy and Spain came samples of acute and convalescent COVID-19. Nucleic acid was either cDNA or gDNA, and it came from T cells, B-cell-depleted T cells, or PBMCs.

The ends were cut back, 10 bases at V and 4 bases at J, with 17 bases in the middle. The CDR3 spans 13 residues. Germline loops: CDR1 MNHEY, CDR2 SVGAGI. Methods used by the authors: Estimates of nucleated cell counts were drawn from the amplification of reference gene primers. Produced via immunoSEQ multiplex PCR; TCRdb's table is partial and in-frame only. That table furnishes V, J and clone size, whereas the DNA furnished D and trimming. The sample holds about 240,000 clones; approximately 86% are singletons and the top ten take approximately 7.5%. Sequencing was done on a sample of peripheral blood. This receptor was taken from a man aged 55 to 70 who had recovered from COVID-19. This chain uses TRBV6-5 with TRBJ2-7; D remains unclear. CDR3 coding DNA: TGTGCCATCTACGAACAGCAACTTTACGAGCAGTACTTC. Translating gives CAIYEQQLYEQYF.